These 2 T cell receptor beta chains were all obtained from the same sample, sequenced in a study of blood T cell repertoires in COVID-19. Sequenced by immunoSEQ multiplex PCR; TCRdb stores in-frame clones only, minus some. The table has over 110,000 clones, over 60% seen once; the top ten hold 10% to 15%. The sequencing input was peripheral blood. The receptors were gathered from a man at least 80 years old with acute or convalescent COVID-19.

There are a few counts of this clone. This chain joins TRBV28 and TRBJ1-2; no definite D call. The length of the CDR3 is 11 residues. Germline V gene data show CDR1 as MDHEN and CDR2 as SYDVKM. Trimming took off 4 bases at V and 4 bases at J, with 4 bases between the two ends. The CDR3 nucleotides read TGTGCCAGCAGTTCCTCCTATGGCTACACCTTC. It yields the protein CASSSSYGYTF.

This chain uses TRBV5-6 with TRBJ2-7; 8 nucleotides match TRBD1. CDR3 size: 15 residues. The germline gives CDR1 SGHDT, CDR2 YYEEEE. V lost 0 bases to trimming and J lost 8 bases; unmatched junction nucleotides: 10. The CDR3 spells CASSLGGQVFFQQYF. CDR3 sequence (DNA): TGTGCCAGCAGCTTGGGGGGACAGGTTTTTTTCCAGCAGTACTTC.